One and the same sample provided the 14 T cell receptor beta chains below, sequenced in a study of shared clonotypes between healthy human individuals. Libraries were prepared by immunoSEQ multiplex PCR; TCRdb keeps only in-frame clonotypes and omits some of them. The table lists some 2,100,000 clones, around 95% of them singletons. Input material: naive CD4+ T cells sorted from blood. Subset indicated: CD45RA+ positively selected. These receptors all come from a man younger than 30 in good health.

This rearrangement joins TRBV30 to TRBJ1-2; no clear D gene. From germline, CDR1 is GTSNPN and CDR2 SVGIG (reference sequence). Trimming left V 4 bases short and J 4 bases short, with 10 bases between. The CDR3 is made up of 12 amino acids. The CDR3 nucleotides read TGTGCCTGGACCGGCGGACCCTATGGCTACACCTTC. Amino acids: CAWTGGPYGYTF.

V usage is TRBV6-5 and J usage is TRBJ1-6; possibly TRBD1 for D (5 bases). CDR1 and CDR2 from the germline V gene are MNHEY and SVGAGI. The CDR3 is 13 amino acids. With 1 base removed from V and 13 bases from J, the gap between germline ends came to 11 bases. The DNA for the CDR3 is TGTGCCAGCAGTTACTTGGCAGGGCATCCCCTCCACTTT. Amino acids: CASSYLAGHPLHF.

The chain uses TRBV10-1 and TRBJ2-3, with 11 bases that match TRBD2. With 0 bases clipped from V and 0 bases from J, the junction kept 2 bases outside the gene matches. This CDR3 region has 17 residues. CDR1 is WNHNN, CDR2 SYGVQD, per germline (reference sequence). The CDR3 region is CASSESSSGGSTDTQYF. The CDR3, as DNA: TGCGCCAGCAGTGAGTCGTCTAGCGGGGGGAGCACAGATACGCAGTATTTT.

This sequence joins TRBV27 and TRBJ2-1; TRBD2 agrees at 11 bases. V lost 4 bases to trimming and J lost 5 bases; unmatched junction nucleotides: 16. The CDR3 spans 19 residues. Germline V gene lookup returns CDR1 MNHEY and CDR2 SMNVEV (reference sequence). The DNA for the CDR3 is TGTGCCAGCAGTTCGAGTAGCGGGAGGGCCTCGGAGGGGGACAATGAGCAGTTCTTC. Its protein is CASSSSSGRASEGDNEQFF.

For the CDR3, the DNA is TGTGCCAGCAGCAGGACTAGCGGGGGCTACAATGAGCAGTTCTTC. Its translation is CASSRTSGGYNEQFF. V usage is TRBV11-2 and J usage is TRBJ2-1, with 13 nucleotides matching TRBD2. Germline-derived CDR1 and CDR2 are SGHAT and FQNNGV. The trim removed 5 bases at V and 3 bases at J, leaving 1 base unmatched. The length of the CDR3 is 15 residues.

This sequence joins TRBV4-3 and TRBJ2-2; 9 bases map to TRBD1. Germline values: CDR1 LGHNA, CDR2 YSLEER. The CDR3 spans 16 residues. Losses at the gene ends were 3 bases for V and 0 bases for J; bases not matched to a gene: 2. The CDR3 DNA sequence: TGCGCCAGCAGCCAGGGACAGGGACCGAACACCGGGGAGCTGTTTTTT. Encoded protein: CASSQGQGPNTGELFF.

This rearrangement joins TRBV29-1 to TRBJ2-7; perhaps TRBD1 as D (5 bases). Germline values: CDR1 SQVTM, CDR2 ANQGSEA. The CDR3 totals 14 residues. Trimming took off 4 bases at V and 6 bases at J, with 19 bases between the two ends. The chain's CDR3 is CSVVFSTASGEQYF. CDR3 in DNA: TGCAGCGTTGTTTTTTCGACAGCCTCGGGCGAGCAGTACTTC.

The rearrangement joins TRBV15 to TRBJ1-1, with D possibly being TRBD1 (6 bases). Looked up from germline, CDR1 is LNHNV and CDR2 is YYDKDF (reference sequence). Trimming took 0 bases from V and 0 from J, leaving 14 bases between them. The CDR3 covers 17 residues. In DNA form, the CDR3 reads TGTGCCACCAGCAGAGACGGGGGCTCCATCATGAACACTGAAGCTTTCTTT. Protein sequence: CATSRDGGSIMNTEAFF. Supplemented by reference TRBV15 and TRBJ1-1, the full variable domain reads DAMVIQNPRYQVTQFGKPVTLSCSQTLNHNVMYWYQQKSSQAPKLLFHYYDKDFNNEADTPDNFQSRRPNTSFCFLDIRSPGLGDTAMYLCATSRDGGSIMNTEAFFGQGTRLTVV.

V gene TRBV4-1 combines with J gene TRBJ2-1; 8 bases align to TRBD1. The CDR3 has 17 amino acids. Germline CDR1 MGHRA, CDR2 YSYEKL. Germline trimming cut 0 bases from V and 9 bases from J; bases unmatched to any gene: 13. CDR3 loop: CASSQDLAGGAYGEQFF. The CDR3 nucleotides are TGCGCCAGCAGCCAAGATCTGGCAGGGGGCGCTTACGGTGAGCAGTTCTTC.

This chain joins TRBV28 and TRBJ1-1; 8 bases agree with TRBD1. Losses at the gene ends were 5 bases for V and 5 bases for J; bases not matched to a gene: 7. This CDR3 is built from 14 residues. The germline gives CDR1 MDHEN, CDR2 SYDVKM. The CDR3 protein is CASSKDRVWTEAFF. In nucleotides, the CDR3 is TGTGCCAGCAGTAAGGACAGGGTATGGACTGAAGCTTTCTTT. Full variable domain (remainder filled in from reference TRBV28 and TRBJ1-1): DVKVTQSSRYLVKRTGEKVFLECVQDMDHENMFWYRQDPGLGLRLIYFSYDVKMKEKGDIPEGYSVSREKKERFSLILESASTNQTSMYLCASSKDRVWTEAFFGQGTRLTVV.

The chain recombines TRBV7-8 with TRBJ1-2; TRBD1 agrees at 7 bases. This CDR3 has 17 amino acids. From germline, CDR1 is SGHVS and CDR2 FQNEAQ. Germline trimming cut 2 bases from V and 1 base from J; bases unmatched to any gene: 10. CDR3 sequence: CASSLWGQTPSNYGYTF. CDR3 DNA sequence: TGTGCCAGCAGCTTATGGGGACAGACCCCGAGTAACTATGGCTACACCTTC. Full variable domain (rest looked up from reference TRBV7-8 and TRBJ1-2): GAGVSQSPRYKVAKRGQDVALRCDPISGHVSLFWYQQALGQGPEFLTYFQNEAQLDKSGLPSDRFFAERPEGSVSTLKIQRTQQEDSAVYLCASSLWGQTPSNYGYTFGSGTRLTVV.

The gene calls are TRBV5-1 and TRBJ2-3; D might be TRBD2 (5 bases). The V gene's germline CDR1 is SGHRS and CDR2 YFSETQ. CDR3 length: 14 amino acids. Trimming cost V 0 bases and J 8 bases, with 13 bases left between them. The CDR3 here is CASSLGTPSGTQYF. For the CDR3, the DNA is TGCGCCAGCAGCTTGGGGACTCCTTCGGGTACGCAGTATTTT.

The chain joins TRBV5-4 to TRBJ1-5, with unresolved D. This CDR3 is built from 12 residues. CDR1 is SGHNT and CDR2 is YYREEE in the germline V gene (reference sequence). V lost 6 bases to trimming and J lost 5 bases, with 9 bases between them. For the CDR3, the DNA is TGTGCCAGCACCTCTTGGGATCAGCCCCAGCATTTT. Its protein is CASTSWDQPQHF.

The CDR3 region is CASRLAGVETQYF. The CDR3 bases are TGTGCCAGCCGACTAGCGGGAGTTGAGACCCAGTACTTC. This chain uses TRBV28 with TRBJ2-5; 12 positions agree with TRBD2. The CDR3 is 13 residues long. CDR1 and CDR2 (germline): MDHEN, SYDVKM. J was trimmed by 5 bases and V by 8 bases; bases with no gene match: 3. Based on the CDR3 plus reference TRBV28 and TRBJ2-5, the full variable domain is DVKVTQSSRYLVKRTGEKVFLECVQDMDHENMFWYRQDPGLGLRLIYFSYDVKMKEKGDIPEGYSVSREKKERFSLILESASTNQTSMYLCASRLAGVETQYFGPGTRLLVL.